These 29 T cell receptor beta chains were all obtained from the same sample, sequenced in a study of regulatory T cells in long-lasting Graves disease. In building TCR beta libraries, iRepertoire HTBI primers were used together with Arm-PCR of CDR3 regions. Each CDR3 protein gets one entry after TCRdb re-called the multiplex PCR reads with MiXCR. The table has 300,000 to 400,000 distinct CDR3 sequences, less than 20% seen once. As to time point: newly diagnosed GD, antithyroid drugs for less than 3 months. TCR sequences were obtained from RNA taken from PBMCs. Sequenced here: peripheral blood mononuclear cells (PBMCs), sampled at new diagnosis, from a patient treated with antithyroid drugs. These receptors originate from a female donor with Graves disease.

There are many counts of this clonotype. J is TRBJ2-3 and V is TRBV13; weak D call: TRBD1 (6 bases). This CDR3 is 14 amino acids long. The germline gives CDR1 PRHDT, CDR2 FYEKMQ (reference sequence). V gave up 5 bases and J gave up 5 bases, with 14 bases separating them. In DNA, the CDR3 is TGTGCCAGCAGCCCCCGAGGGGGTGGAGATACGCAGTATTTT. Its protein is CASSPRGGGDTQYF.

The J gene is TRBJ2-7, the V gene TRBV4-3; 8 bases agree with TRBD2. The CDR3 totals 15 residues. V lost 3 bases to trimming and J lost 1 base; unmatched junction nucleotides: 5. Germline V gene data show CDR1 as LGHNA and CDR2 as YSLEER. Here the CDR3 DNA reads TGCGCCAGCAGCCAGCTCACGGGAGGGTCCTACGAGCAGTACTTC. Its protein is CASSQLTGGSYEQYF.

This rearrangement joins TRBV7-2 to TRBJ2-3, with 12 bases matching TRBD2. CDR3 length: 16 residues. Germline lookup yields CDR1 SGHTA and CDR2 FQGNSA. The V segment lost 5 bases and the J segment 2 bases; nucleotides outside the gene matches: 5. The CDR3 nucleotides are TGTGCCAGCAGCCTCCGACTAGCGGGGGCCACAGATACGCAGTATTTT. It specifies CASSLRLAGATDTQYF.

In this sample, this clonotype turned up many times. The chain employs TRBV6-2 or TRBV6-3 and TRBJ2-5; 10 bases match TRBD1. Germline CDR1 is MNHEY and CDR2 is SVGEGT. CDR3 size: 16 residues. With V trimmed by 2 bases and J by 5 bases, 8 bases remained unmatched. The CDR3 is CASSYPQTGGGETQYF. CDR3 sequence (DNA): TGTGCCAGCAGTTACCCTCAGACAGGGGGCGGGGAGACCCAGTACTTC.

This clonotype was counted ten times or more. The junction departs from germline at one end; a sequencing error may be responsible. The V call is TRBV12-3 or TRBV12-4, the J call TRBJ2-7; D unclear. The CDR3 extends over 14 amino acids. CDR3 in amino acids: CASSLVSSSYEQYF. Written as DNA, the CDR3 is TGTGCCAGCAGCTTAGTCAGTAGCTCCTACGAGCAGTACTTC.

The rearrangement links TRBV3-1 to TRBJ2-3; 14 positions agree with TRBD2. In germline, CDR1 is LGHDT, CDR2 YNNKEL (reference sequence). The CDR3 length is 17 residues. The ends lost 6 bases at V and 2 bases at J; junction bases unmatched: 7. The CDR3 DNA sequence: TGTGCCAGCAGTCAACGGGGACTAGCGGGGGACACAGATACGCAGTATTTT. This codes for CASSQRGLAGDTDTQYF.

This chain connects TRBV4-1 to TRBJ1-3, with D possibly matching TRBD1 (5 bases). Germline CDR1 MGHRA, CDR2 YSYEKL. This CDR3 is 16 amino acids long. The ends were cut back, 2 bases at V and 0 bases at J, with 11 bases in the middle. The CDR3 is CASSQPQEISGNTIYF. The CDR3 DNA sequence: TGCGCCAGCAGCCAACCACAGGAGATCTCTGGAAACACCATATATTTT.

There are many counts of this clonotype. The chain employs TRBV7-9 and TRBJ2-1; the match to TRBD1 covers 7 bases. J was trimmed by 9 bases and V by 9 bases; bases with no gene match: 14. In germline, CDR1 is SEHNR, CDR2 FQNEAQ (reference sequence). The CDR3 is made up of 14 amino acids. The CDR3 DNA reads TGTGCCAGTACCGGACAGGCTATAGGTAGTGAGCAGTTCTTC. It translates to CASTGQAIGSEQFF.

This clonotype was seen a handful of times. This rearrangement joins TRBV7-9 to TRBJ1-6, with D possibly being TRBD1 (5 bases). Trimming shortened V by 2 bases and J by 0 bases, and 14 bases separated the two germline ends. CDR3 length: 18 amino acids. Germline V gene lookup returns CDR1 SEHNR and CDR2 FQNEAQ (reference sequence). The CDR3 DNA reads TGTGCCAGCAGCTTAAGCGGGGCTAGAAGCTCCTATAATTCACCCCTCCACTTT. Residues: CASSLSGARSSYNSPLHF.

This clonotype was picked up a small number of times. The chain has TRBV19 and TRBJ1-2; tentatively, D is TRBD1 (6 bases). The CDR3 consists of 15 residues. The germline gives CDR1 LNHDA, CDR2 SQIVND (reference sequence). V was shortened by 3 bases and J by 8 bases, with 19 bases between the two germline ends. CDR3 in DNA: TGTGCCAGTAGTATTAGGAGACAGGAGCGACACGGCTACACCTTC. As protein: CASSIRRQERHGYTF.

Concerning this clonotype: A much more abundant neighbour one base away suggests this may be a read error. The chain recombines TRBV7-9 with TRBJ1-2; D possibly corresponds to TRBD1 (5 bases). From germline, CDR1 is SEHNR and CDR2 FQNEAQ (reference sequence). The CDR3 extends over 15 amino acids. V was pared by 0 bases and J by 3 bases, with 11 bases between. CDR3: CASSLATGTDYGYTF. CDR3 nucleotide sequence: TGTGCCAGCAGCTTAGCGACGGGGACTGACTATGGCTACACCTTC.

This clonotype was observed at least ten times. V gene TRBV10-2 combines with J gene TRBJ2-3, with TRBD2 matching over 10 bases. V lost 2 bases to trimming and J lost 2 bases; unmatched junction nucleotides: 4. Germline V gene lookup returns CDR1 WSHSY and CDR2 SAAADI. This CDR3 contains 16 residues. The CDR3 is CASSEEGLALTDTQYF. For the CDR3, the DNA is TGCGCCAGCAGTGAGGAGGGACTAGCGCTCACAGATACGCAGTATTTT.

This clonotype has a handful of counts. V usage is TRBV6-2 or TRBV6-3 and J usage is TRBJ2-7, with 11 bases aligning to TRBD1. Germline loops: CDR1 MNHEY, CDR2 SVGEGT. J was trimmed by 0 bases and V by 4 bases; bases with no gene match: 11. The CDR3 contains 18 residues. The CDR3 here is CASSSPGQGDKSSYEQYF. The CDR3 bases are TGTGCCAGCAGTTCCCCGGGACAGGGGGACAAAAGCTCCTACGAGCAGTACTTC.

The chain employs TRBV28 and TRBJ2-2, with 11 bases matching TRBD2. Germline V CDR1 and CDR2: MDHEN, SYDVKM. V shed 5 bases, J shed 3 bases, and the junction held 20 bases outside the gene matches. CDR3 length: 21 residues. CDR3: CASSTFRRLAGGALHTGELFF. The CDR3 nucleotides read TGTGCCAGCAGTACCTTTCGAAGGCTAGCGGGAGGTGCCCTTCACACCGGGGAGCTGTTTTTT.

This clonotype was seen at least ten times. The gene calls are TRBV6-2 or TRBV6-3 and TRBJ2-1, with TRBD2 identical over 14 bases. J lost 9 bases, V lost 8 bases, and 6 bases had no gene match. This CDR3 is built from 14 residues. CDR1 MNHEY and CDR2 SVGEGT come from the germline V gene. In nucleotides, the CDR3 is TGTGCCAGCGGCGGGACTAGCGGGAGATTTGAGCAGTTCTTC. Its translation is CASGGTSGRFEQFF.

The sample holds many counts of this clonotype. The chain uses TRBV28 and TRBJ2-1; tentatively, D is TRBD1 (6 bases). The CDR3 contains 14 residues. V lost 6 bases and J lost 0, with 9 bases in between. In germline, CDR1 is MDHEN, CDR2 SYDVKM. CDR3 amino acids: CASRTGYSYNEQFF. Written as DNA, the CDR3 is TGTGCCAGCAGGACAGGTTACTCCTACAATGAGCAGTTCTTC.

This clonotype showed up many times. The chain uses TRBV7-9 and TRBJ1-1; TRBD1 matches at 7 bases. The CDR3 is 14 residues long. Germline V lookup: CDR1 SEHNR, CDR2 FQNEAQ (reference sequence). V shed 5 bases and J 5 bases; nucleotides not matched to a gene: 8. CDR3 protein: CASSQTGVRTEAFF. For the CDR3, the DNA is TGTGCCAGCAGCCAAACAGGGGTGAGGACTGAAGCTTTCTTT.

J is TRBJ2-7 and V is TRBV11-2, with 9 bases identical to TRBD1. The CDR3 consists of 14 residues. Germline V lookup: CDR1 SGHAT, CDR2 FQNNGV. The V segment lost 5 bases and the J segment 4 bases; nucleotides outside the gene matches: 6. In nucleotides, the CDR3 is TGTGCCAGCAGCCGAACGGACAGGGGATACGAGCAGTACTTC. Translated, it gives CASSRTDRGYEQYF.

This clonotype was observed many times. The rearrangement uses TRBV7-2 and TRBJ2-3; a weak D match, TRBD2 (5 bases). The CDR3 is 13 residues long. Germline V gene data show CDR1 as SGHTA and CDR2 as FQGNSA. Trimming cost V 1 base and J 6 bases, with 8 bases left between them. The CDR3 DNA reads TGTGCCAGCAGCTTAGGGCAGCGGGATACGCAGTATTTT. Residues: CASSLGQRDTQYF.

The V call is TRBV20-1, the J call TRBJ2-7, with 12 bases aligning to TRBD2. This CDR3 is built from 14 residues. The germline V gene has CDR1 DFQATT and CDR2 SNEGSKA (reference sequence). Unmatched junction bases numbered 4, after V lost 5 bases and J lost 2 bases. CDR3 region: CSADLAGGPYEQYF. Here the CDR3 DNA reads TGCAGTGCTGACCTAGCGGGGGGGCCCTACGAGCAGTACTTC.

This clonotype showed up many times. The chain joins TRBV27 to TRBJ1-1; the D is unclear. This CDR3 has 13 residues. V lost 3 bases and J 7 bases, leaving 12 bases between the germline ends. Germline CDR1 and CDR2: MNHEY and SMNVEV (reference sequence). The CDR3 nucleotides are TGTGCCAGCAGTTTTTCGGCTGAGGGTGAAGCTTTCTTT. Translation gives CASSFSAEGEAFF.

This clonotype showed up many times. The chain employs TRBV7-3 and TRBJ2-7; 7 nucleotides match TRBD1. Germline CDR1 and CDR2: SGHTA and FQGTGA. This CDR3 is built from 14 residues. The junction had 6 bases not matched to a gene; V was cut back by 5 bases and J by 2 bases. CDR3 region: CASSATGTAYEQYF. The CDR3 DNA follows: TGTGCCAGCAGCGCGACCGGGACAGCCTACGAGCAGTACTTC.

This clonotype was seen many times. The chain carries TRBV9 and TRBJ2-1; TRBD1 matches at 8 bases. CDR3 size: 16 residues. V lost 3 bases and J lost 8; bases outside the gene matches: 13. The germline CDR1 and CDR2 sequences are SGDLS and YYNGEE. The CDR3: CASSGRTGKEYYEQFF. The CDR3 nucleotides read TGTGCCAGCAGCGGACGGACAGGGAAGGAGTATTATGAGCAGTTCTTC.

This clonotype was detected many times. This rearrangement joins TRBV12-3 or TRBV12-4 to TRBJ2-1; tentatively, D is TRBD2 (5 bases). The CDR3 consists of 14 residues. The V gene lost 4 bases and the J gene lost 3 bases, with 10 bases spanning the gap. CDR3 protein: CASSSWTGYNEQFF. The CDR3 DNA follows: TGTGCCAGCAGTTCCTGGACTGGCTACAATGAGCAGTTCTTC.

The sample holds many counts of this clonotype. The chain links TRBV4-2 to TRBJ2-7; TRBD2 agrees at 13 bases. Germline V gene data show CDR1 as LGHNA and CDR2 as YNFKEQ. The ends lost 1 base at V and 2 bases at J; junction bases unmatched: 5. This CDR3 is 17 amino acids long. For the CDR3, the DNA is TGTGCCAGCAGCCAAGTAACTAGCGGGGGGGGCCCCTACGAGCAGTACTTC. Its translation is CASSQVTSGGGPYEQYF.

This chain joins TRBV28 and TRBJ1-6, with 8 positions matching TRBD1. This CDR3 contains 15 residues. Germline assignment: CDR1 MDHEN and CDR2 SYDVKM. J was trimmed by 12 bases and V by 6 bases; bases with no gene match: 13. The CDR3 loop reads CASRVTGGVVGPLHF. The CDR3 region has the DNA TGTGCCAGCAGGGTCACAGGGGGAGTAGTTGGACCCCTCCACTTT. The full variable domain, in which reference TRBV28 and TRBJ1-6 provide the parts outside the CDR3, is DVKVTQSSRYLVKRTGEKVFLECVQDMDHENMFWYRQDPGLGLRLIYFSYDVKMKEKGDIPEGYSVSREKKERFSLILESASTNQTSMYLCASRVTGGVVGPLHFGNGTRLTVT.

This clonotype occurred many times. The genes are TRBV6-2 or TRBV6-3 and TRBJ2-7; D ambiguous. The CDR3 is made up of 12 amino acids. Trimming left V 0 bases short and J 1 base short, with 1 base between. The V gene's germline CDR1 is MNHEY and CDR2 SVGEGT. CDR3 residues: CASSYSSYEQYF. The CDR3 nucleotides are TGTGCCAGCAGTTACTCGTCCTACGAGCAGTACTTC.

V gene TRBV12-3 or TRBV12-4 combines with J gene TRBJ2-3; 7 positions match TRBD2. J was trimmed by 0 bases and V by 6 bases; bases with no gene match: 9. The CDR3 totals 16 residues. The CDR3 nucleotides are TGTGCCAGCAGCTACTCCGGGGGACTAAGCACAGATACGCAGTATTTT. As protein: CASSYSGGLSTDTQYF.

This clonotype was counted between two and nine times. The V and J genes are TRBV18 and TRBJ2-1, with 8 bases that match TRBD2. V lost 5 bases to trimming and J lost 16 bases; unmatched junction nucleotides: 22. CDR1 is KGHSH, CDR2 LQKENI, per germline. CDR3 length equals 16 residues. CDR3 in amino acids: CASSDLSSGGASQSFF. In DNA, the CDR3 is TGTGCCAGCTCAGACCTCTCCAGCGGGGGCGCAAGCCAAAGCTTCTTC.